One sample yielded the 22 T cell receptor beta chains listed below, sequenced in a study of T-cell memory formation after mild COVID-19. MiXCR, applied by TCRdb to the 5' RACE reads, yields one record per CDR3 protein. The sample has about 470,000 distinct CDR3 sequences; nearly 25% are singletons. The sequenced sample was PBMCs or a T cell subset sorted from them (not recorded which). The receptors were gathered from an adult woman who had mild COVID-19 (a few samples of this study predate the infection). Cell type and time point are not known.

The CDR3 sequence is CASSENPTVDGYTF. The CDR3 region has the DNA TGTGCCAGCAGTGAGAATCCGACAGTTGATGGCTACACCTTC. The chain carries TRBV25-1 and TRBJ1-2; D is perhaps TRBD1 (5 bases). The CDR3 length is 14 residues. In germline, CDR1 is MGHDK, CDR2 SYGVNS. V dropped 3 bases and J dropped 6 bases, with 14 bases sitting between them.

The sample holds a few counts of this clonotype. The chain recombines TRBV4-3 with TRBJ1-1, with D uncertain. Germline V lookup: CDR1 LGHNA, CDR2 YSLEER. This CDR3 is 13 amino acids long. The ends were cut back, 4 bases at V and 4 bases at J, with 10 bases in the middle. CDR3 nucleotide sequence: TGCGCCAGCAGCCGAAAGGGTGCCACTGAAGCTTTCTTT. Its translation: CASSRKGATEAFF.

In the case of this clonotype: The germline gene is not matched at one end of the junction; a read error may be the cause. The chain combines TRBV7-7 with TRBJ2-5; possibly TRBD2 for D (5 bases). This CDR3 region has 13 residues. Germline V gene sequence: CDR1 SSHAT, CDR2 FNYEAQ (reference sequence). The CDR3 region has the DNA TGTGCTAGCAGCTTAGCGAAACCGGAGACCCAGTACTTC. It yields the protein CASSLAKPETQYF.

This clonotype was found many times. The chain uses TRBV2 and TRBJ2-7; 7 bases align to TRBD1. The CDR3 has 13 residues. Per the germline V gene, CDR1 is SNHLY and CDR2 is FYNNEI. With 7 bases clipped from V and 6 bases from J, the junction kept 9 bases outside the gene matches. The CDR3 loop is CASTFLRDSEQYF. CDR3 in DNA: TGTGCCAGCACCTTCTTGAGGGACAGCGAGCAGTACTTC.

The CDR3 DNA follows: TGCAGTGCGGCTAAGGGGGGCTCCTATAATTCACCCCTCCACTTT. This gives the protein CSAAKGGSYNSPLHF. The chain couples TRBV20-1 to TRBJ1-6; possible D gene TRBD1, 6 bases. Trimming left V 6 bases short and J 0 bases short, with 12 bases between. Germline V gives CDR1 DFQATT, CDR2 SNEGSKA (reference sequence). This CDR3 has 15 amino acids.

In this sample, this clonotype turned up many times. The rearrangement joins TRBV5-4 to TRBJ2-1; tentatively, D is TRBD1 (5 bases). Between the trimmed V and J ends, which lost 7 bases and 2 bases, there was a span of 13 bases. This CDR3 spans 14 amino acids. Germline lookup yields CDR1 SGHNT and CDR2 YYREEE (reference sequence). The CDR3, as DNA: TGTGCCAGCTTAAAACAGGAGACCTACAATGAGCAGTTCTTC. It translates to CASLKQETYNEQFF.

This clonotype has a handful of counts. As DNA, the CDR3 is TGTGCCAGCTCGTCCAGCACGAACACTGAAGCTTTCTTT. Translation: CASSSSTNTEAFF. V usage is TRBV6-6 and J usage is TRBJ1-1; D not resolved. The V end lost 8 bases, the J end lost 1 base, and 11 bases lay between the germline ends. The CDR3 runs to 13 residues. Germline V gene sequence: CDR1 MNHNY, CDR2 SVGAGI (reference sequence).

This CDR3 is CASSMSRAAGELFF. CDR3 nucleotides: TGTGCCAGTAGTATGTCCAGGGCGGCCGGGGAGCTGTTTTTT. The chain combines TRBV19 with TRBJ2-2, with D possibly matching TRBD1 (5 bases). The germline CDR1 and CDR2 sequences are LNHDA and SQIVND (reference sequence). V lost 3 bases, J lost 6 bases, and 11 bases lay in between. This CDR3 is built from 14 residues.

This clonotype has only a few counts. The rearrangement joins TRBV10-3 to TRBJ2-7; D is undetermined. Per the germline V gene, CDR1 is ENHRY and CDR2 is SYGVKD. This CDR3 comprises 14 residues. V was shortened by 7 bases and J by 1 base, with 14 bases between the two germline ends. This CDR3 is CAIKEEYLSYEQYF. The CDR3 region has the DNA TGTGCCATCAAAGAGGAGTACCTATCCTACGAGCAGTACTTC.

This clonotype was observed a handful of times. The gene calls are TRBV24-1 and TRBJ2-7; the D gene is possibly TRBD1 (6 bases). The CDR3 totals 16 residues. Germline V gene lookup returns CDR1 KGHDR and CDR2 SFDVKD. V was shortened by 3 bases and J by 2 bases, with 16 bases between the two germline ends. The CDR3 sequence is CATSDQTTGTTYEQYF. DNA of the CDR3: TGTGCCACCAGTGATCAAACAACCGGGACAACCTACGAGCAGTACTTC.

The V gene is TRBV9, the J gene TRBJ1-2, with 9 bases aligning to TRBD1. After removal of 2 bases from V and 7 bases from J, the junction contained 6 bases not matched to a gene. Germline CDR1 and CDR2: SGDLS and YYNGEE. This CDR3 comprises 14 residues. In DNA form, the CDR3 reads TGTGCCAGCAGCGTCGGACAGGGGCCGCTTGGCTACACCTTC. It codes for CASSVGQGPLGYTF.

The chain recombines TRBV7-9 with TRBJ1-1; no firm D call. This CDR3 is built from 14 residues. The V gene's germline CDR1 is SEHNR and CDR2 FQNEAQ (reference sequence). The V and J ends lost 5 bases and 5 bases respectively, with 15 bases between them. CDR3 amino acids: CASSVMAAGTEAFF. In DNA form, the CDR3 reads TGTGCCAGCAGCGTGATGGCGGCGGGGACTGAAGCTTTCTTT.

The chain combines TRBV4-1 with TRBJ2-1, with 15 positions matching TRBD2. Germline trimming cut 8 bases from V and 7 bases from J; bases unmatched to any gene: 0. Germline V gene sequence: CDR1 MGHRA, CDR2 YSYEKL. CDR3 length: 13 residues. CDR3 amino acids: CASGLAGGNEQFF. For the CDR3, the DNA is TGCGCCAGCGGACTAGCGGGAGGGAATGAGCAGTTCTTC.

This clonotype was picked up a small number of times. The CDR3 nucleotides are TGTGCCAGCATGGCAATGACAGGGGGCCAGTCTGGGGCCAACGTCCTGACTTTC. This sequence encodes CASMAMTGGQSGANVLTF. The rearrangement uses TRBV7-8 and TRBJ2-6; 10 nucleotides match TRBD1. CDR3 size: 18 residues. Trimming at V came to 7 bases and at J to 1 base, leaving 10 bases not matched to a gene. Germline loops: CDR1 SGHVS, CDR2 FQNEAQ. Full variable domain (outside the CDR3, taken from reference TRBV7-8 and TRBJ2-6): GAGVSQSPRYKVAKRGQDVALRCDPISGHVSLFWYQQALGQGPEFLTYFQNEAQLDKSGLPSDRFFAERPEGSVSTLKIQRTQQEDSAVYLCASMAMTGGQSGANVLTFGAGSRLTVL.

The rearrangement links TRBV12-3 or TRBV12-4 to TRBJ1-5; possibly TRBD1 for D (5 bases). The CDR3 has 13 residues. Trimming took 4 bases from V and 3 from J, leaving 7 bases between them. In nucleotides, the CDR3 is TGTGCCAGCAGTTCGGGGCACAATCAGCCCCAGCATTTT. It codes for CASSSGHNQPQHF.

This clonotype came up a few times. This chain links TRBV5-5 with TRBJ2-3; D might be TRBD1 (5 bases). Trimming pared 6 bases from V and 2 bases from J, leaving 13 bases between. The germline V gene encodes CDR1 SGHKS and CDR2 YYEKEE (reference sequence). The CDR3 is 14 residues long. Here the CDR3 DNA reads TGTGCCAGCATACCGCAGGGTTCCACAGATACGCAGTATTTT. It encodes CASIPQGSTDTQYF. Looking up the rest from reference TRBV5-5 and TRBJ2-3 gives the full variable domain: DAGVTQSPTHLIKTRGQQVTLRCSPISGHKSVSWYQQVLGQGPQFIFQYYEKEERGRGNFPDRFSARQFPNYSSELNVNALLLGDSALYLCASIPQGSTDTQYFGPGTRLTVL.

The chain couples TRBV7-9 to TRBJ1-5, with D possibly being TRBD1 (5 bases). V was trimmed by 5 bases and J by 0 bases, leaving 20 bases between them. CDR3 size: 18 residues. Germline V lookup: CDR1 SEHNR, CDR2 FQNEAQ (reference sequence). The CDR3 DNA reads as TGTGCCAGCAGCCCGGGACGGCCGGATTCATATAGCAATCAGCCCCAGCATTTT. It codes for CASSPGRPDSYSNQPQHF.

V usage is TRBV19 and J usage is TRBJ2-3, with D perhaps matching TRBD1 (5 bases). V was cut by 5 bases and J by 3 bases, with 15 bases left in between. The CDR3 contains 15 residues. CDR1 and CDR2 from the germline V gene are LNHDA and SQIVND (reference sequence). The CDR3 nucleotides read TGTGCCAGTAGTCCTCGCCTCCACAGGACAGATACGCAGTATTTT. It specifies CASSPRLHRTDTQYF. The full variable domain, with the rest looked up from reference TRBV19 and TRBJ2-3, is DGGITQSPKYLFRKEGQNVTLSCEQNLNHDAMYWYRQDPGQGLRLIYYSQIVNDFQKGDIAEGYSVSREKKESFPLTVTSAQKNPTAFYLCASSPRLHRTDTQYFGPGTRLTVL.

The rearrangement links TRBV5-1 to TRBJ2-7; 7 bases fit TRBD1. This CDR3 spans 14 amino acids. V was pared by 4 bases and J by 2 bases, with 6 bases of the junction left unmatched. Germline CDR1 and CDR2: SGHRS and YFSETQ. The CDR3 DNA follows: TGCGCCAGCAGCCCCGGGACAGACGCCTACGAGCAGTACTTC. As protein: CASSPGTDAYEQYF.

A few counts support this clonotype. The gene calls are TRBV19 and TRBJ2-1, with 10 nucleotides matching TRBD2. CDR3 length equals 17 residues. The V and J ends lost 3 bases and 8 bases, in that order; junction bases with no gene match: 13. From germline, CDR1 is LNHDA and CDR2 SQIVND (reference sequence). The CDR3: CASSIRSGGADLYEQFF. Here the CDR3 DNA reads TGTGCCAGTAGTATTAGGAGCGGGGGGGCCGATTTGTATGAGCAGTTCTTC.

The table lists this clonotype with a few counts. Since no conserved phenylalanine or tryptophan closes the CDR3, a read error is the likely cause. V usage is TRBV5-1 and J usage is TRBJ2-1, with TRBD2 matching 8 bases. Germline CDR1 and CDR2: SGHRS and YFSETQ. The CDR3 is 16 amino acids. With 0 bases clipped from V and 4 bases from J, the junction kept 6 bases outside the gene matches. CDR3 sequence: CASSLEASGRYNEQFY. CDR3 nucleotides: TGCGCCAGCAGCTTGGAGGCTAGCGGGCGGTACAATGAGCAGTTCTAC.

The gene calls are TRBV24-1 and TRBJ2-2; D is perhaps TRBD2 (5 bases). CDR3 length equals 16 residues. Germline V gene lookup returns CDR1 KGHDR and CDR2 SFDVKD. Deletions cut 0 bases from V and 5 bases from J, with 12 bases between. Here the CDR3 reads CATSDLEGPVTGELFF. DNA for the CDR3: TGTGCCACCAGTGATTTGGAGGGTCCGGTTACCGGGGAGCTGTTTTTT.